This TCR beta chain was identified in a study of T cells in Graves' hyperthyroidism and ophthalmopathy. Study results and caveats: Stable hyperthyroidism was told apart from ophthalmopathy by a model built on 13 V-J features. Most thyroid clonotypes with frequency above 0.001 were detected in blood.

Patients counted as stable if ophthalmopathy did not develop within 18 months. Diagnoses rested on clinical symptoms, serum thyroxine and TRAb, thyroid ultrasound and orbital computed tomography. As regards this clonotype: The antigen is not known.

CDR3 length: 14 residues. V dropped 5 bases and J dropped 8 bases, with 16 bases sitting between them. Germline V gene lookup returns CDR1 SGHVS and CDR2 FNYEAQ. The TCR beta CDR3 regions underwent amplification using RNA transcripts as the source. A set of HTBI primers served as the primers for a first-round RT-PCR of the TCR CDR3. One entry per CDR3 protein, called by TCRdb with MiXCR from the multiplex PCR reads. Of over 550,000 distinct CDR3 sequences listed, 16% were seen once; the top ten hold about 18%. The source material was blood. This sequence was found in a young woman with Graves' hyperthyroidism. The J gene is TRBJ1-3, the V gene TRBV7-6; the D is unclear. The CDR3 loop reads CASSTEGGLDTIYF. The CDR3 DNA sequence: TGTGCCAGCAGCACTGAAGGAGGGCTCGACACCATATATTTT.